This TCR beta chain was sequenced during a study of blood T cell repertoires in COVID-19. Data came from immunoSEQ multiplex PCR; TCRdb stores just in-frame clones and leaves some out. The sample lists approximately 210,000 clones, 88% occurring once. Germline V gives CDR1 MNHEY, CDR2 SMNVEV (reference sequence). V shed 5 bases and J 7 bases; nucleotides not matched to a gene: 11. There are 15 residues in the CDR3. This receptor was identified in a human donor in a cohort sampled during active COVID-19. Sequenced material: peripheral blood. This chain links TRBV27 with TRBJ2-7; 10 nucleotides align to TRBD1. CDR3 bases: TGTGCCAGCAGTCCATGGGACAGGGGCCCACGGGAGCAGTACTTC. Its translation: CASSPWDRGPREQYF.